Each of the 17 T cell receptor beta chains below was sequenced from the same sample in a study of T cell changes during pregnancy in multiple sclerosis. The assay was immunoSEQ multiplex PCR, and TCRdb's table has in-frame clones only and misses some. The sample shows roughly 35,000 clones, just over 85% of them seen only once. Specimen: CD4+ T cells from peripheral blood mononuclear cells, collected before pregnancy. The receptors stem from a female donor with multiple sclerosis, enrolled in a pregnancy study.

This rearrangement joins TRBV5-1 to TRBJ2-7, with 11 bases identical to TRBD2. CDR1 and CDR2 (germline): SGHRS, YFSETQ. The CDR3 is 15 residues long. V lost 4 bases to trimming and J lost 2 bases; unmatched junction nucleotides: 5. In DNA form, the CDR3 reads TGCGCCAGCAGCCAGACTAGCGGGGCCACCTACGAGCAGTACTTC. This sequence encodes CASSQTSGATYEQYF.

This chain connects TRBV10-3 to TRBJ2-7; 7 bases fit TRBD2. CDR1 ENHRY and CDR2 SYGVKD come from the germline V gene. The CDR3 sequence is 14 residues long. V dropped 1 base and J dropped 6; count of bases not matched to a gene: 6. The CDR3 DNA reads TGTGCCATCAGTGAGTTGGCGGGAGAACGCGAGCAGTACTTC. It translates to CAISELAGEREQYF.

V and J are TRBV2 and TRBJ1-2; D unresolved. Looked up from germline, CDR1 is SNHLY and CDR2 is FYNNEI. The CDR3 extends over 15 amino acids. V was trimmed by 1 base and J by 1 base, leaving 10 bases between them. The CDR3 DNA sequence: TGTGCCAGCAGTGAAGGGGAGCACAATAACTATGGCTACACCTTC. Amino acid sequence: CASSEGEHNNYGYTF.

In its sample, this clone was seen once. The genes are TRBV5-4 and TRBJ2-2; 7 bases match TRBD1. Per germline, CDR1 SGHNT and CDR2 YYREEE (reference sequence). The CDR3 loop spans 15 amino acids. V lost 2 bases to trimming and J lost 4 bases; unmatched junction nucleotides: 5. The CDR3: CASSLGGAGTGELFF. The CDR3, as DNA: TGTGCCAGCAGCTTAGGGGGCGCCGGCACCGGGGAGCTGTTTTTT. Drawing the rest from reference TRBV5-4 and TRBJ2-2, the complete variable domain is ETGVTQSPTHLIKTRGQQVTLRCSSQSGHNTVSWYQQALGQGPQFIFQYYREEENGRGNFPPRFSGLQFPNYSSELNVNALELDDSALYLCASSLGGAGTGELFFGEGSRLTVL.

J is TRBJ2-7 and V is TRBV6-1, with D possibly TRBD1 on 7 matching bases. CDR1 MNHNS and CDR2 SASEGT come from the germline V gene. The V end lost 6 bases, the J end lost 4 bases, and 16 bases lay between the germline ends. The CDR3 extends over 14 amino acids. The CDR3 reads CASSQAGQLYEQYF. The CDR3 DNA reads TGTGCCAGCAGCCAGGCGGGACAGTTATACGAGCAGTACTTC.

V gene TRBV2 combines with J gene TRBJ2-7, with D maybe TRBD1 (5 bases). The CDR3 is 11 residues long. Trimming removed 9 bases from V and 5 bases from J, with 11 bases in between. CDR1 SNHLY and CDR2 FYNNEI come from the germline V gene. The CDR3 reads CARETGNEQYF. The CDR3, as DNA: TGTGCCAGGGAAACAGGTAACGAGCAGTACTTC.

The CDR3 sequence: CASSLAEGYGYTF. CDR3 in DNA: TGCGCCAGCAGCTTGGCCGAGGGCTATGGCTACACCTTC. V usage is TRBV5-1 and J usage is TRBJ1-2; no clear D. V dropped 0 bases and J dropped 4 bases, with 7 bases sitting between them. The CDR3 is 13 residues long. CDR1 SGHRS and CDR2 YFSETQ come from the germline V gene. The entire variable domain, with the rest obtained from reference TRBV5-1 and TRBJ1-2, is as follows: KAGVTQTPRYLIKTRGQQVTLSCSPISGHRSVSWYQQTPGQGLQFLFEYFSETQRNKGNFPGRFSGRQFSNSRSEMNVSTLELGDSALYLCASSLAEGYGYTFGSGTRLTVV.

This chain links TRBV6-5 with TRBJ1-2; D is perhaps TRBD1 (6 bases). CDR3 size: 12 residues. The V end was cut by 6 bases, the J end by 5 bases, with 10 bases between. The germline V gene encodes CDR1 MNHEY and CDR2 SVGAGI. The CDR3 loop reads CASSLRGYGYTF. CDR3 in DNA: TGTGCCAGCAGCCTGAGGGGGTATGGCTACACCTTC.

The chain combines TRBV5-1 with TRBJ2-3; 7 bases agree with TRBD1. V shed 5 bases and J 0 bases; nucleotides not matched to a gene: 12. CDR1 SGHRS and CDR2 YFSETQ come from the germline V gene. There are 17 residues in the CDR3. The chain's CDR3 is CASRMETDRVSTDTQYF. Written as DNA, the CDR3 is TGCGCCAGCAGAATGGAAACAGACAGGGTCAGCACAGATACGCAGTATTTT.

The chain carries TRBV28 and TRBJ2-7; D perhaps matches TRBD2 (6 bases). This CDR3 is built from 13 residues. The germline V and J ends were trimmed by 6 bases and 4 bases, with 13 bases remaining between them. CDR1 and CDR2 (germline): MDHEN, SYDVKM. The CDR3 loop reads CASSLADKYEQYF. The CDR3 nucleotides are TGTGCCAGCAGCTTAGCGGACAAATACGAGCAGTACTTC.

The V call is TRBV18, the J call TRBJ2-1, with 8 nucleotides matching TRBD2. The CDR3 runs to 14 residues. Per the germline V gene, CDR1 is KGHSH and CDR2 is LQKENI. V lost 6 bases, J lost 8 bases, and 9 bases stayed unmatched. The CDR3 protein is CASSTGLAAYEQFF. CDR3 in DNA: TGTGCCAGCTCCACCGGACTAGCAGCATATGAGCAGTTCTTC.

The chain uses TRBV30 and TRBJ2-6, with 7 bases fitting TRBD2. Trimming at V came to 2 bases and at J to 2 bases, leaving 3 bases not matched to a gene. The CDR3 consists of 15 residues. The germline V gene has CDR1 GTSNPN and CDR2 SVGIG (reference sequence). The CDR3 here is CAWSSGVAGANVLTF. CDR3 DNA sequence: TGTGCCTGGAGTAGCGGGGTCGCTGGGGCCAACGTCCTGACTTTC.

J is TRBJ2-7 and V is TRBV19; D is perhaps TRBD2 (6 bases). From germline, CDR1 is LNHDA and CDR2 SQIVND (reference sequence). V gave up 4 bases and J gave up 3 bases, with 10 bases separating them. The CDR3 loop spans 13 amino acids. This chain's CDR3 is CASSRTGDYEQYF. In DNA, the CDR3 is TGTGCCAGTAGTAGAACGGGGGACTACGAGCAGTACTTC.

This clone was picked up a small number of times. The genes are TRBV19 and TRBJ1-2; D may be TRBD1 (5 bases). This CDR3 region has 14 residues. The V end lost 6 bases, the J end lost 3 bases, and 14 bases lay between the germline ends. Germline V gene lookup returns CDR1 LNHDA and CDR2 SQIVND (reference sequence). The CDR3 protein is CASSDRDGDYGYTF. The CDR3 nucleotides read TGTGCCAGTAGCGACAGAGACGGCGACTATGGCTACACCTTC.

The genes are TRBV7-9 and TRBJ1-5, with 8 nucleotides matching TRBD1. The CDR3 spans 15 residues. Germline values: CDR1 SEHNR, CDR2 FQNEAQ (reference sequence). The J segment lost 2 bases and the V segment lost 2 bases, leaving 2 bases of the junction unmatched. CDR3 sequence reads: CASSLSTGGNQPQHF. The DNA of the CDR3 is TGTGCCAGCAGCTTATCGACAGGGGGCAATCAGCCCCAGCATTTT.

The V call is TRBV5-5, the J call TRBJ1-2; 8 bases match TRBD1. J was trimmed by 4 bases and V by 4 bases; bases with no gene match: 6. The germline gives CDR1 SGHKS, CDR2 YYEKEE (reference sequence). This CDR3 spans 14 amino acids. CDR3 nucleotides: TGTGCCAGCAGCCCGATACAGGGGGTCTATGGCTACACCTTC. It is translated as CASSPIQGVYGYTF.

The J gene is TRBJ2-5, the V gene TRBV27, with D possibly matching TRBD1 (5 bases). Germline values: CDR1 MNHEY, CDR2 SMNVEV (reference sequence). The V gene lost 4 bases and the J gene lost 5 bases, with 11 bases spanning the gap. The CDR3 contains 13 residues. The CDR3 DNA is TGTGCCAGCAGTTCAAGAAAGGGGGAGACCCAGTACTTC. As protein: CASSSRKGETQYF.